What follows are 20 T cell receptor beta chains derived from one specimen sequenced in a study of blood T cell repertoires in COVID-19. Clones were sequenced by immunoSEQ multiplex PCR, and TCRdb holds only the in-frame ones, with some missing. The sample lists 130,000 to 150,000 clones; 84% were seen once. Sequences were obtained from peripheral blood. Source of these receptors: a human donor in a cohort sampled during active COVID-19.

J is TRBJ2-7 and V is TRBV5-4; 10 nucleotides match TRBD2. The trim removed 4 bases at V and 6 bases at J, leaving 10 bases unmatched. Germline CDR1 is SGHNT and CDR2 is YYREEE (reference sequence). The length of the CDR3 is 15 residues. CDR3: CASSISSGGLSEQYF. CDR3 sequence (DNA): TGTGCCAGCAGCATTTCTAGCGGGGGACTTTCCGAGCAGTACTTC.

The CDR3: CASSLYRLQSEQYF. As DNA, the CDR3 is TGTGCCAGCAGTCTGTACAGGTTGCAGTCCGAGCAGTACTTC. This sequence joins TRBV6-5 and TRBJ2-7; TRBD1 is a possible D gene (5 bases). Germline-derived CDR1 and CDR2 are MNHEY and SVGAGI. V shed 5 bases and J shed 6 bases, with 17 bases lying between them. This CDR3 is 14 amino acids long.

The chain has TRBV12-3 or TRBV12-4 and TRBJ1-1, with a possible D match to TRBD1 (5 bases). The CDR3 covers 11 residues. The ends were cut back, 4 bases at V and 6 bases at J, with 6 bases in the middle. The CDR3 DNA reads TGTGCCAGCAGTTGGGGGGCTGAAGCTTTCTTT. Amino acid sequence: CASSWGAEAFF.

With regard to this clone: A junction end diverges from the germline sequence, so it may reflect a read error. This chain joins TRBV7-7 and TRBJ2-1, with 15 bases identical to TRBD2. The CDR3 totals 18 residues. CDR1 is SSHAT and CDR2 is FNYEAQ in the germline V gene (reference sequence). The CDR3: CASSPGTSGGPPYNEQFF. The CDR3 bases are TGTGCTAGCAGCCCCGGGACTAGCGGGGGGCCCCCCTACAATGAGCAGTTCTTC.

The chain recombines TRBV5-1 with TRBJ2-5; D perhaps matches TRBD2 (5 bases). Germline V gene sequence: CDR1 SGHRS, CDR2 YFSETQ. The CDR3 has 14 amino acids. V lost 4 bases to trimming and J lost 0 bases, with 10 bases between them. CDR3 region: CASSPHGDQETQYF. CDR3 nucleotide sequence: TGCGCCAGCAGCCCTCACGGGGACCAAGAGACCCAGTACTTC.

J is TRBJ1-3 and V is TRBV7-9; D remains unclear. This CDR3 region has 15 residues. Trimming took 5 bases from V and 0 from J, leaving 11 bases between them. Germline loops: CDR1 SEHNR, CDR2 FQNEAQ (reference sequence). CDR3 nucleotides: TGTGCCAGCAGCCCGGACTGGAGCTCTGGAAACACCATATATTTT. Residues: CASSPDWSSGNTIYF. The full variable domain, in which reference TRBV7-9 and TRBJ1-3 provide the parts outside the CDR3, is DTGVSQNPRHKITKRGQNVTFRCDPISEHNRLYWYRQTLGQGPEFLTYFQNEAQLEKSRLLSDRFSAERPKGSFSTLEIQRTEQGDSAMYLCASSPDWSSGNTIYFGEGSWLTVV.

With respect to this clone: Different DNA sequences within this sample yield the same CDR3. Here the CDR3 DNA reads TGCGCCAGCAGCTTGGCGAGCTCTGGAAACACCATATATTTT. This sequence encodes CASSLASSGNTIYF. The V call is TRBV5-1, the J call TRBJ1-3; D gene ambiguous. The CDR3 extends over 14 amino acids. CDR1 and CDR2 from the germline V gene are SGHRS and YFSETQ. Trimming took off 0 bases at V and 0 bases at J, with 4 bases between the two ends.

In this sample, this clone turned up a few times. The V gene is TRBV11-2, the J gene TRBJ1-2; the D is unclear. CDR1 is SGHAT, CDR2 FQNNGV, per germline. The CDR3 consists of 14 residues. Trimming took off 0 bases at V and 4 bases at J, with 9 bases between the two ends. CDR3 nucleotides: TGTGCCAGCAGCTTAGAGCCAGCGACCTATGGCTACACCTTC. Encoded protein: CASSLEPATYGYTF. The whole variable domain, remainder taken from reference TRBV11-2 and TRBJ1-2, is EAGVAQSPRYKIIEKRQSVAFWCNPISGHATLYWYQQILGQGPKLLIQFQNNGVVDDSQLPKDRFSAERLKGVDSTLKIQPAKLEDSAVYLCASSLEPATYGYTFGSGTRLTVV.

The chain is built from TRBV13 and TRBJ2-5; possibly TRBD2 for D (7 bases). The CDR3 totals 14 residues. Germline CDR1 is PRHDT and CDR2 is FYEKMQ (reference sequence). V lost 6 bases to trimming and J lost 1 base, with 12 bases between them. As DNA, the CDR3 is TGTGCCAGCAGTAGGGAGGGGGGCCAAGAGACCCAGTACTTC. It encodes CASSREGGQETQYF. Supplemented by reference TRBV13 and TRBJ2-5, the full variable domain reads AAGVIQSPRHLIKEKRETATLKCYPIPRHDTVYWYQQGPGQDPQFLISFYEKMQSDKGSIPDRFSAQQFSDYHSELNMSSLELGDSALYFCASSREGGQETQYFGPGTRLLVL.

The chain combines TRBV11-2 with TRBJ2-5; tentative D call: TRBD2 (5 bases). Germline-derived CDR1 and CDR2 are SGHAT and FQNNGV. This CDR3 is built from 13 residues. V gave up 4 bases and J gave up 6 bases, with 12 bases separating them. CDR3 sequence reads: CASSSLGPQTQYF. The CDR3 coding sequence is TGTGCCAGCAGCTCACTAGGGCCGCAGACCCAGTACTTC.

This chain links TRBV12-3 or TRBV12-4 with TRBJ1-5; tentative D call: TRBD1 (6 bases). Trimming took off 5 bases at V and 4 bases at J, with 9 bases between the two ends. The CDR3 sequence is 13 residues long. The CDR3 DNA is TGTGCCAGCAGTCCAGGGGCGAATCAGCCCCAGCATTTT. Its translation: CASSPGANQPQHF.

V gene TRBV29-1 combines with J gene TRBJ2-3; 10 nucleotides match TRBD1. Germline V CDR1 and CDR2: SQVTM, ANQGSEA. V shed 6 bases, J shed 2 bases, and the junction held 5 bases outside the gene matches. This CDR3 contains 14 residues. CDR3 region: CSVSDRGNTDTQYF. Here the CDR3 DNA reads TGCAGCGTCTCGGACAGGGGGAACACAGATACGCAGTATTTT.

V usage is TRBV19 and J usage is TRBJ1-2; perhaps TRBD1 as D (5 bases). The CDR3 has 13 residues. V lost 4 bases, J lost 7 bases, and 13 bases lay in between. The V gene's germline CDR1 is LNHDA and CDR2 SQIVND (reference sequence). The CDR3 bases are TGTGCCAGTAGTAAGGGGATTGAGAGTGGCTACACCTTC. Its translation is CASSKGIESGYTF.

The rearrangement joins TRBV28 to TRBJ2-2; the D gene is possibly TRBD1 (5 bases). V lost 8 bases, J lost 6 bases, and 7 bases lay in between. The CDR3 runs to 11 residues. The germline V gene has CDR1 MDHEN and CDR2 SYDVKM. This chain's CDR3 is CASQGSGELFF. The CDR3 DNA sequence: TGTGCCAGCCAGGGTTCCGGGGAGCTGTTTTTT.

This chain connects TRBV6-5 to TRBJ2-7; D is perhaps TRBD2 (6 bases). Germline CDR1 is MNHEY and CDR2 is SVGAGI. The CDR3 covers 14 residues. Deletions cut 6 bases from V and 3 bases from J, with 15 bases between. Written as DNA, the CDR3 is TGTGCCAGCAGATGGGGGGATGACTACTACGAGCAGTACTTC. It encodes CASRWGDDYYEQYF.

This chain's CDR3 is CATSRDLAGPRTDTQYF. The CDR3 DNA reads as TGTGCCACCAGCAGAGACCTAGCGGGGCCCCGCACAGATACGCAGTATTTT. The V call is TRBV15, the J call TRBJ2-3; 9 bases fit TRBD2. CDR3 length: 17 residues. Losses at the gene ends were 0 bases for V and 1 base for J; bases not matched to a gene: 5. Germline V gives CDR1 LNHNV, CDR2 YYDKDF (reference sequence).

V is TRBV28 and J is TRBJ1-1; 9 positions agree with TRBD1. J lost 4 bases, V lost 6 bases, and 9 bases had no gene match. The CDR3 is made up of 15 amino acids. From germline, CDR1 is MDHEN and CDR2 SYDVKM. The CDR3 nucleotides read TGTGCCAGCAGCCCTCCACAGGGGGCGCGCACTGAAGCTTTCTTT. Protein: CASSPPQGARTEAFF.

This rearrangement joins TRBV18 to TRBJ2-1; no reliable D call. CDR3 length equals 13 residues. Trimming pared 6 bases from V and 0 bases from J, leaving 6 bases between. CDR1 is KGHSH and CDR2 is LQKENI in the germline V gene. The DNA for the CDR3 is TGTGCCAGCTCCTCCAGCTCCTACAATGAGCAGTTCTTC. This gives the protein CASSSSSYNEQFF.

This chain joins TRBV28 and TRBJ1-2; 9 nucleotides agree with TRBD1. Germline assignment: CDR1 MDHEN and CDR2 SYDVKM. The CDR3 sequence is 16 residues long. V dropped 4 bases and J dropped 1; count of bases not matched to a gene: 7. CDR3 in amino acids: CASSSKRQGVNYGYTF. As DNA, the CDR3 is TGTGCCAGCAGTTCAAAGAGACAGGGGGTTAACTATGGCTACACCTTC.

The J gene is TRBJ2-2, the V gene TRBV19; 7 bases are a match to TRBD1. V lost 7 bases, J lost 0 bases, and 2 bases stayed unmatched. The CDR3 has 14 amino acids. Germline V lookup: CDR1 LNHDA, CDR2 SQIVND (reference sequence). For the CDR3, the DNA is TGTGCCAGTAAGGGGGCAGCGAACACCGGGGAGCTGTTTTTT. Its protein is CASKGAANTGELFF.